The present TCR beta chain was sequenced within a study of OX40 agonist ivuxolimab in advanced cancers. Overall study findings and caveats: Fewer expanded clones were found on average in CD4+ than in CD8+ T cells. The work left the antigen specificity of expanded peripheral T cells undetermined.

CDR1 and CDR2 from the germline V gene are SGHVS and FQNEAQ. After removal of 5 bases from V and 7 bases from J, the junction contained 9 bases not matched to a gene. The CDR3 extends over 15 amino acids. About this clone itself: Its antigen is currently unknown.

Profiling relied on immunoSEQ multiplex PCR, and the TCRdb table lists in-frame clones only, not all of them. The data show 82,000 or so clones, over 85% seen once. This clonotype was obtained from an adult with an advanced solid tumor such as melanoma, head and neck, liver or kidney cancer. Source: CD4+ or CD8+ T cells sorted from blood, taken in a trial of the OX40 agonist ivuxolimab. The chain links TRBV7-8 to TRBJ2-1; 9 nucleotides agree with TRBD2. The chain's CDR3 is CASSASSGMGNEQFF. The CDR3 bases are TGTGCCAGCAGCGCCTCTAGCGGGATGGGGAATGAGCAGTTCTTC. Supplemented by reference TRBV7-8 and TRBJ2-1, the full variable domain reads GAGVSQSPRYKVAKRGQDVALRCDPISGHVSLFWYQQALGQGPEFLTYFQNEAQLDKSGLPSDRFFAERPEGSVSTLKIQRTQQEDSAVYLCASSASSGMGNEQFFGPGTRLTVL.